A selection of T cell receptor beta chains follows, all from one sample in a study of CD8 T cells in Susac syndrome. MiXCR, run by TCRdb on the immunoSEQ multiplex PCR reads, gives a single entry per CDR3 protein. In the table there are 170,000 or so distinct CDR3 sequences, 90% to 97% of which are singletons. Specimen: CD4+ T cells from PBMCs. The source of these receptors is a human donor with Susac syndrome. Each CDR3 is given with its conserved first and last residue. Fields, in order: V gene, J gene, CDR3 protein.

V gene: TRBV3-1
J gene: TRBJ2-1
CDR3 protein: CASSSFDRDNEQFF

V gene: TRBV30
J gene: TRBJ2-3
CDR3 protein: CAWNRQGSTDTQYF

V gene: TRBV29-1
J gene: TRBJ1-2
CDR3 protein: CSVVGTNDGYTF

V gene: TRBV7-8
J gene: TRBJ2-1
CDR3 protein: CASSPVGVGGNEQFF

V gene: TRBV12-3/TRBV12-4
J gene: TRBJ2-3
CDR3 protein: CASRYRVGTDTQYF

V gene: TRBV19
J gene: TRBJ2-4
CDR3 protein: CASSIDRRGGNIQYF

V gene: TRBV29-1
J gene: TRBJ2-1
CDR3 protein: CSVEKGTSYNEQFF

V gene: TRBV5-1
J gene: TRBJ2-5
CDR3 protein: CASSYYRGETQYF

V gene: TRBV7-3
J gene: TRBJ1-4
CDR3 protein: CASSARGEKLFF

V gene: TRBV24-1
J gene: TRBJ1-5
CDR3 protein: CATSVGGNQPQHF

V gene: TRBV6-2/TRBV6-3
J gene: TRBJ2-2
CDR3 protein: CASRRTNTGELFF

V gene: TRBV3-1
J gene: TRBJ2-5
CDR3 protein: CASSQDRQGRTQYF

V gene: TRBV6-5
J gene: TRBJ1-2
CDR3 protein: CASSLTVDYGYTF

V gene: TRBV7-2
J gene: TRBJ1-1
CDR3 protein: CASSFPPGENTEAFF

V gene: TRBV15
J gene: TRBJ2-2
CDR3 protein: CATSWFSNSNTGELFF

V gene: TRBV12-3/TRBV12-4
J gene: TRBJ1-5
CDR3 protein: CASSFRTGSNQPQHF

V gene: TRBV28
J gene: TRBJ2-7
CDR3 protein: CASSPVRIQGGYEQYF

V gene: TRBV29-1
J gene: TRBJ2-6
CDR3 protein: CSVSDGANVLTF

V gene: TRBV4-1
J gene: TRBJ1-6
CDR3 protein: CASSQDVAWRNSPLHF

V gene: TRBV20-1
J gene: TRBJ2-7
CDR3 protein: CSAKFTSSGTYEQYF

V gene: TRBV20-1
J gene: TRBJ2-1
CDR3 protein: CSARGEGRNNEQFF

V gene: TRBV29-1
J gene: TRBJ2-7
CDR3 protein: CSVEGGDRTPYEQYF

V gene: TRBV7-9
J gene: TRBJ2-1
CDR3 protein: CASSLLRDEQFF

V gene: TRBV19
J gene: TRBJ2-2
CDR3 protein: CASSISGRNTGELFF

V gene: TRBV3-1
J gene: TRBJ2-2
CDR3 protein: CASSLRAGVTGELFF

V gene: TRBV2
J gene: TRBJ2-7
CDR3 protein: CASSEGSYEQYF

V gene: TRBV12-3/TRBV12-4
J gene: TRBJ2-7
CDR3 protein: CASSPGMGYEQYF

V gene: TRBV7-2
J gene: TRBJ2-3
CDR3 protein: CASSLAHRTDTQYF

V gene: TRBV14
J gene: TRBJ2-7
CDR3 protein: CASSPPTGTYEQYF

V gene: TRBV28
J gene: TRBJ2-7
CDR3 protein: CASSLSNRRNEQYF

V gene: TRBV19
J gene: TRBJ2-6
CDR3 protein: CASLDGGSGANVLTF

V gene: TRBV24-1
J gene: TRBJ2-1
CDR3 protein: CATRQTSGNEQFF

V gene: TRBV14
J gene: TRBJ1-1
CDR3 protein: CASSQDYRALQAFF

V gene: TRBV19
J gene: TRBJ2-4
CDR3 protein: CASAKGDPKNIQYF

V gene: TRBV30
J gene: TRBJ1-3
CDR3 protein: CAWSVLRDRLSGNTIYF

V gene: TRBV15
J gene: TRBJ2-7
CDR3 protein: CATSRAPRTGEDEQYF

V gene: TRBV11-2
J gene: TRBJ2-1
CDR3 protein: CASSLELAGGREFF

V gene: TRBV5-6
J gene: TRBJ1-4
CDR3 protein: CASSTVGQANEKLFF

V gene: TRBV30
J gene: TRBJ1-5
CDR3 protein: CAWGQGGDQPQHF

V gene: TRBV4-2
J gene: TRBJ2-1
CDR3 protein: CASSQEGGRRNEQFF

V gene: TRBV4-2
J gene: TRBJ2-1
CDR3 protein: CASSQATSGGPYNEQFF

V gene: TRBV23-1
J gene: TRBJ2-7
CDR3 protein: CASSNETPTYEQYF

V gene: TRBV9
J gene: TRBJ2-7
CDR3 protein: CASSGDRALSEQYF

V gene: TRBV9
J gene: TRBJ2-7
CDR3 protein: CASSFGTGDEQYF

V gene: TRBV29-1
J gene: TRBJ2-2
CDR3 protein: CSVTSGVYTGELFF

V gene: TRBV4-3
J gene: TRBJ2-7
CDR3 protein: CASSQFPGEQYF

V gene: TRBV6-2/TRBV6-3
J gene: TRBJ1-5
CDR3 protein: CASSYDTRTVNQPQHF

V gene: TRBV9
J gene: TRBJ2-3
CDR3 protein: CASSAAEGLDTQYF

V gene: TRBV30
J gene: TRBJ1-2
CDR3 protein: CAWSAGGVGYTF

V gene: TRBV29-1
J gene: TRBJ1-1
CDR3 protein: CSAEDPRGNTEAFF

V gene: TRBV28
J gene: TRBJ2-1
CDR3 protein: CASSLLGLAGGPNEQFF

V gene: TRBV7-6
J gene: TRBJ2-1
CDR3 protein: CASSSPGQGADEQFF

V gene: TRBV7-9
J gene: TRBJ2-1
CDR3 protein: CASRSAGGEAEQFF

V gene: TRBV5-1
J gene: TRBJ2-5
CDR3 protein: CASSQTTGEETQYF

V gene: TRBV7-7
J gene: TRBJ2-5
CDR3 protein: CASSRGHQETQYF

V gene: TRBV5-1
J gene: TRBJ1-5
CDR3 protein: CASSLVQGVGQPQHF

V gene: TRBV19
J gene: TRBJ1-5
CDR3 protein: CASTPSRNQPQHF

V gene: TRBV12-3/TRBV12-4
J gene: TRBJ1-2
CDR3 protein: CASTVNPSRQRDYGYTF

V gene: TRBV28
J gene: TRBJ1-2
CDR3 protein: CASRYDRGHGYTF

V gene: TRBV9
J gene: TRBJ1-2
CDR3 protein: CASSVGTRRLYGYTF